The 13 T cell receptor beta chains reported below all come from one sample, sequenced in a study of molecular identifiers for immune sequencing clone quantification. TCRdb analysed the PCR reads with MiXCR anew, one entry per CDR3 protein. The sample lists about 510,000 distinct CDR3 sequences, roughly 24% seen once, with around 0.78% in the top ten. What was sequenced was naive CD8+ T cells from blood, with Jurkat cell RNA spiked in. Subset noted: FACS-sorted CD8+CD4-CCR7+CD45RA+ naive T cells. The receptors come from a human donor in good health. Some libraries in this study had Jurkat cell RNA spiked in.

This clonotype was observed a handful of times. The V call is TRBV19, the J call TRBJ1-5; D gene unclear. The V gene lost 3 bases and the J gene lost 2 bases, with 11 bases spanning the gap. The V gene's germline CDR1 is LNHDA and CDR2 SQIVND (reference sequence). This CDR3 is built from 15 residues. The CDR3 is CASSIPLGGNQPQHF. The CDR3, as DNA: TGTGCCAGTAGTATCCCCTTGGGAGGCAATCAGCCCCAGCATTTT.

This clonotype has a handful of counts. The chain is built from TRBV9 and TRBJ2-1; 12 bases fit TRBD2. The CDR3 has 16 residues. In germline, CDR1 is SGDLS, CDR2 YYNGEE. With V trimmed by 4 bases and J by 4 bases, 6 bases remained unmatched. Written as DNA, the CDR3 is TGTGCCAGCAGCCCTCGACTAGCGGGGGCGTACAATGAGCAGTTCTTC. Its protein is CASSPRLAGAYNEQFF.

The chain combines TRBV11-2 with TRBJ2-7; tentative D call: TRBD2 (6 bases). Deletions cut 8 bases from V and 9 bases from J, with 17 bases between. The CDR3 contains 12 residues. Germline V lookup: CDR1 SGHAT, CDR2 FQNNGV. The CDR3: CASGGTGGGQYF. Here the CDR3 DNA reads TGTGCCAGCGGGGGGACTGGAGGCGGGCAGTACTTC.

This clonotype was found once. V and J are TRBV4-3 and TRBJ1-1; weak D call: TRBD1 (5 bases). V dropped 1 base and J dropped 11 bases, with 17 bases sitting between them. CDR3 size: 14 residues. The germline V gene has CDR1 LGHNA and CDR2 YSLEER. CDR3 residues: CASSQGGGYTAAFF. DNA for the CDR3: TGCGCCAGCAGCCAAGGCGGGGGGTACACTGCGGCTTTCTTT.

The chain uses TRBV7-9 and TRBJ2-4; D is perhaps TRBD1 (5 bases). The V and J ends lost 1 base and 9 bases respectively, with 7 bases between them. The length of the CDR3 is 12 residues. Germline V gene lookup returns CDR1 SEHNR and CDR2 FQNEAQ (reference sequence). CDR3 nucleotide sequence: TGTGCCAGCAGCTTAGGGACAAGCATTCAGTACTTC. It specifies CASSLGTSIQYF. Combining the CDR3 with reference TRBV7-9 and TRBJ2-4 gives the whole variable domain DTGVSQNPRHKITKRGQNVTFRCDPISEHNRLYWYRQTLGQGPEFLTYFQNEAQLEKSRLLSDRFSAERPKGSFSTLEIQRTEQGDSAMYLCASSLGTSIQYFGAGTRLSVL.

Comment on this clonotype: A read error may be the cause here, since a much bigger clone is one base away. This chain uses TRBV2 with TRBJ1-1, with D possibly TRBD1 on 6 matching bases. The CDR3 is 13 residues long. Germline lookup yields CDR1 SNHLY and CDR2 FYNNEI. CDR3 in amino acids: CASSAWTDTETFF. CDR3 DNA sequence: TGTGCCAGCAGCGCGTGGACAGACACTGAAACTTTCTTT.

Only a few counts were recorded for this clonotype. The chain combines TRBV3-1 with TRBJ2-4, with TRBD2 matching over 8 bases. This CDR3 is built from 17 residues. The V gene end was trimmed by 3 bases and the J gene end by 1 base; junction bases not matched to a gene: 8. From germline, CDR1 is LGHDT and CDR2 YNNKEL (reference sequence). As DNA, the CDR3 is TGTGCCAGCAGCCACGCTGGCAGCGGGAGTGCCAAAAACATTCAGTACTTC. Residues: CASSHAGSGSAKNIQYF.

This clonotype has just a few counts. The V and J genes are TRBV30 and TRBJ2-7; D uncertain. Trimming left V 0 bases short and J 4 bases short, with 13 bases between. CDR3 length: 14 amino acids. Germline CDR1 reads GTSNPN; CDR2 reads SVGIG (reference sequence). The CDR3 spells CAWSVLGPPYEQYF. The CDR3 DNA follows: TGTGCCTGGAGTGTACTGGGCCCCCCTTACGAGCAGTACTTC.

V usage is TRBV4-3 and J usage is TRBJ2-3; the D gene is possibly TRBD2 (6 bases). Trimming pared 0 bases from V and 14 bases from J, leaving 24 bases between. This CDR3 contains 16 residues. Germline-derived CDR1 and CDR2 are LGHNA and YSLEER. The CDR3 DNA is TGCGCCAGCAGCCAAGACGGGCGGGGTTTTGTTGCTCCGCCGTATTTT. This sequence encodes CASSQDGRGFVAPPYF.

With respect to this clonotype: This may be a read error: a much more frequent sequence differs by one nucleotide. The gene calls are TRBV7-2 and TRBJ2-7, with TRBD2 matching 8 bases. This CDR3 spans 14 amino acids. CDR1 and CDR2 (germline): SGHTA, FQGNSA. Here the CDR3 reads CASQEIAGTYERYF. DNA of the CDR3: TGTGCCAGCCAAGAGATAGCGGGGACCTACGAGCGGTACTTC. Full variable domain (missing parts from reference TRBV7-2 and TRBJ2-7): GAGVSQSPSNKVTEKGKDVELRCDPISGHTALYWYRQSLGQGLEFLIYFQGNSAPDKSGLPSDRFSAERTGGSVSTLTIQRTQQEDSAVYLCASQEIAGTYERYFGPGTRLTVT.

This chain uses TRBV6-5 with TRBJ2-3; D tentatively reads TRBD1 or TRBD2 (5 bases each). Trimming stripped 0 bases from V and 3 bases from J, with 10 bases between. In germline, CDR1 is MNHEY, CDR2 SVGAGI. The length of the CDR3 is 15 residues. The CDR3 nucleotides read TGTGCCAGCAGTTACTCGGGACGGGGTACAGATACGCAGTATTTT. It specifies CASSYSGRGTDTQYF.

The table lists this clonotype with many counts. The chain recombines TRBV28 with TRBJ2-7, with D uncertain. The CDR3 is 14 residues long. V was cut by 6 bases and J by 1 base, with 13 bases left in between. Germline CDR1 reads MDHEN; CDR2 reads SYDVKM. CDR3 coding DNA: TGTGCCAGCAGGGGCCGACTCGGGTCCTACGAGCAGTACTTC. Its protein is CASRGRLGSYEQYF.

The J gene is TRBJ2-7, the V gene TRBV6-5, with 10 nucleotides matching TRBD1. Germline assignment: CDR1 MNHEY and CDR2 SVGAGI. V lost 5 bases to trimming and J lost 1 base; unmatched junction nucleotides: 5. The length of the CDR3 is 15 residues. The CDR3 here is CASSISGQGSYEQYF. CDR3 bases: TGTGCCAGCAGTATTTCGGGACAGGGGTCCTACGAGCAGTACTTC.